This is a list of T cell receptor beta chains from one sample in a study of cytomegalovirus exposure and HLA in healthy donors. The repertoire was sequenced with immunoSEQ multiplex PCR; TCRdb's copy has only in-frame clones and lacks some. The data contain about 120,000 clones, roughly three quarters of them singletons. Sequenced material: PBMCs. Receptors originate from a man aged 25 to 45 in good health and CMV-seropositive. CDR3s include the opening cysteine and the closing phenylalanine or tryptophan. D genes are given only for firm matches. Clone size is shown for a subset of rows, as once, few, many or a class of expanded clone.

DNA	CDR3	D	J	size	V
TGTGCCAGCAGTTTGGGACAGGGTGTGGTTATGGGAAAACTGTTTTTT	CASSLGQGVVMGKLFF	TRBD1	TRBJ1-4	.	TRBV27
TGTGCCTGGAGTGCCCGTCACGAGCAGTACTTC	CAWSARHEQYF	.	TRBJ2-7	.	TRBV30
TGTGCCAGCAGAAGGACAGGTTTACGCTACGAGCAGTACTTC	CASRRTGLRYEQYF	TRBD1	TRBJ2-7	.	TRBV2
TGTGCCAGCAGAAGGGGGCTGGAAACTGAAGCTTTCTTT	CASRRGLETEAFF	TRBD1	TRBJ1-1	.	TRBV6-5
TGTGCCAGCAGCCAACCGGGACTAGCGGCACAGCAGTTCTTC	CASSQPGLAAQQFF	TRBD2	TRBJ2-1	.	TRBV4-2
TGTGCCAGCCGCCGCGGGGGCGCGAGGATTTTCAACGAGCAGTACTTC	CASRRGGARIFNEQYF	.	TRBJ2-7	.	TRBV27
TGTGCCAGCAGTTTTAGGACAGGGGGACGGGGCTACACCTTC	CASSFRTGGRGYTF	TRBD1	TRBJ1-2	.	TRBV5-5
TGTGCCAGCAGCCAAGTAGGAACAGGGGGCGACTCTGGGGCCAACGTCCTGACTTTC	CASSQVGTGGDSGANVLTF	TRBD1	TRBJ2-6	.	TRBV4-2
TGCGCCAGCAGCTCAGCCGGGACAGGGGCCACTGAAGCTTTCTTT	CASSSAGTGATEAFF	TRBD1	TRBJ1-1	.	TRBV5-1
TGTGCCAGCAGCTGGACAGGGGCCACAGATACGCAGTATTTT	CASSWTGATDTQYF	TRBD1	TRBJ2-3	.	TRBV7-9
TGCGCCAGCAGTAGTCCGGGACTAGCGGAGAACACAGATACGCAGTATTTT	CASSSPGLAENTDTQYF	TRBD2	TRBJ2-3	.	TRBV10-1
TGTGCCAGCTCCCTGCTTGGGGACAGGTCCTACGAGCAGTACTTC	CASSLLGDRSYEQYF	TRBD1	TRBJ2-7	.	TRBV18
TGTGCTAGCAGCCAAGGACTAGCCCAAGAGACCCAGTACTTC	CASSQGLAQETQYF	TRBD2	TRBJ2-5	.	TRBV7-7
TGTGCCAGCAAGCCCGGGACTAGCGTCCAATACGAGCAGTACTTC	CASKPGTSVQYEQYF	TRBD2	TRBJ2-7	.	TRBV5-4
TGTGCCAGCAGCCCTCTGGGCGGGAGGGTGGAGACCCAGTACTTC	CASSPLGGRVETQYF	TRBD2	TRBJ2-5	once	TRBV9
TGTGCCAGCAGCTCCCTGACTAGCGGGAGAGCAAGGGAGCAGTACTTC	CASSSLTSGRAREQYF	TRBD2	TRBJ2-7	.	TRBV7-2
TGTGCCAGCAGGGGGACTAGCAGATACGAGCAGTACTTC	CASRGTSRYEQYF	TRBD2	TRBJ2-7	.	TRBV6-5
TGTGCCAGCAGTACTACTAGAGGTGCGGAGACCCAGTACTTC	CASSTTRGAETQYF	.	TRBJ2-5	.	TRBV6-6
TGTGCCAGCAGCCTCTCTGCCAAAAACATTCAGTACTTC	CASSLSAKNIQYF	.	TRBJ2-4	.	TRBV7-6
TGTGCCAGCAGCGGGGGTTCCGAGCAGTACTTC	CASSGGSEQYF	.	TRBJ2-7	few	TRBV27
TGTGCCAGCAGCTTGGATACGGGGGTTAAGCAGTACTTC	CASSLDTGVKQYF	.	TRBJ2-7	.	TRBV5-5
TGTGCCAGCAGGACAGAAGAGACCCAGTACTTC	CASRTEETQYF	.	TRBJ2-5	few	TRBV28
TGTGCCAGCAGCCAACCCCGGACTAGCGGGACAGGCGGGGCCAACGTCCTGACTTTC	CASSQPRTSGTGGANVLTF	TRBD2	TRBJ2-6	.	TRBV7-9
TGCGCCAGCAGCTTTGGTAGCGGGGGCCGCGACGAGCAGTACTTC	CASSFGSGGRDEQYF	TRBD2	TRBJ2-7	.	TRBV5-1
TGTGCCAGCACCAACGGGGAGGCTAGCACAGATACGCAGTATTTT	CASTNGEASTDTQYF	.	TRBJ2-3	.	TRBV6-5
TGCGCCAGCAGCCCAGGGACAGAGCTTCCTGAAGCTTTCTTT	CASSPGTELPEAFF	TRBD1	TRBJ1-1	.	TRBV5-1
TGTGCCAGCAGTGGGCGGGGGGCATACGAGCAGTACTTC	CASSGRGAYEQYF	TRBD2	TRBJ2-7	.	TRBV27
TGTGCCAGCAGGTGGGGACAGGAGGGTGGCTACACCTTC	CASRWGQEGGYTF	TRBD1	TRBJ1-2	.	TRBV28
TGCAGCAAAACGGGGAGTAGCACAGATACGCAGTATTTT	CSKTGSSTDTQYF	.	TRBJ2-3	.	TRBV29-1
TGCAGCTCTGCTGGGACAGGGGCCCGAGAGACCCAGTACTTC	CSSAGTGARETQYF	TRBD1	TRBJ2-5	few	TRBV29-1
TGTGCCAGCAGTTCCCTCCAGATTGCCGCGGCCCTCTACGAGCAGTACTTC	CASSSLQIAAALYEQYF	.	TRBJ2-7	.	TRBV27
TGTGCCATCAGCCTCACAGAGAACACTGAAGCTTTCTTT	CAISLTENTEAFF	.	TRBJ1-1	once	TRBV10-3
TGTGCCAGCAGTGGCACAGGGCCGGGCTATGGCTACACCTTC	CASSGTGPGYGYTF	.	TRBJ1-2	.	TRBV2
TGTGCCAGTAGTATAGGGCCAGGCATATCCTACGAGCAGTACTTC	CASSIGPGISYEQYF	.	TRBJ2-7	once	TRBV19
TGTGCCTGGAAAGGGACAGGGGTACTTCAGCCCCAGCATTTT	CAWKGTGVLQPQHF	TRBD1	TRBJ1-5	.	TRBV30
TGTGCCAGCAGCACCCCAGGGTCGGCTGGAAACACCATATATTTT	CASSTPGSAGNTIYF	.	TRBJ1-3	.	TRBV7-9
TGTGCCAGCAGTGAACCCCATGACGGGAGGGAGCTGTTTTTT	CASSEPHDGRELFF	.	TRBJ2-2	.	TRBV28
TGCGCCAGCACCCTGGGGTCGGGACTAGGAAAGAATGAGCAGTTCTTC	CASTLGSGLGKNEQFF	TRBD2	TRBJ2-1	few	TRBV5-1
TGTGCCAGCAGCTCTCCGTTCGACTTC	CASSSPFDF	.	TRBJ2-7	.	TRBV7-9
TGTGCCAGCAGTTACTCCCGGGTCTACTCTGGAAACACCATATATTTT	CASSYSRVYSGNTIYF	.	TRBJ1-3	.	TRBV6-5
TGTGCCAGCAGTTTCGGGGGATCCTACGAGCAGTACTTC	CASSFGGSYEQYF	.	TRBJ2-7	.	TRBV5-4
TGCGCCAGCAGCTTTCAAAACAGCAACCAAGAGACCCAGTACTTC	CASSFQNSNQETQYF	.	TRBJ2-5	.	TRBV5-1
TGTGCCAGCAGCTTAGGGGGGGGGACTAACTATGGCTACACCTTC	CASSLGGGTNYGYTF	.	TRBJ1-2	.	TRBV7-2
TGTGCCAGCAGCTTTCCGGGGGGTCAAGAGACCCAGTACTTC	CASSFPGGQETQYF	TRBD2	TRBJ2-5	.	TRBV7-2
TGTGCCAGCAGTTTCTACGGGACAGGGGGAACTCAGCCCCAGCATTTT	CASSFYGTGGTQPQHF	TRBD1	TRBJ1-5	.	TRBV28
TGTGCCAGCAGCCCGACAGGGCTGGGGGGCACTGAAGCTTTCTTT	CASSPTGLGGTEAFF	TRBD1	TRBJ1-1	.	TRBV9
TGTGCCAGTAGTATAGGCGAAATTTACTATGGCTACACCTTC	CASSIGEIYYGYTF	.	TRBJ1-2	few	TRBV19
TGTGCCAGCAGTTACGGCAGGCTGACGGATGAGCAGTTCTTC	CASSYGRLTDEQFF	.	TRBJ2-1	.	TRBV6-5
TGTGCCAGCGCCGGAGGGAACAATGAGCAGTTCTTC	CASAGGNNEQFF	.	TRBJ2-1	.	TRBV11-3
TGTGCCAGCAGTTTAAGTGGCAGTATGTACGAGCAGTACTTC	CASSLSGSMYEQYF	.	TRBJ2-7	few	TRBV28
TGTGCCAGCAGCGAGACTTTAGCGAATGAGCAGTTCTTC	CASSETLANEQFF	.	TRBJ2-1	once	TRBV9
TGTGCCAGCAGTTTACTTACAGGGCGCCTCACTGAAGCTTTCTTT	CASSLLTGRLTEAFF	.	TRBJ1-1	.	TRBV27
TGTGCCAGCAGCAAAGGGACAAGCACTGAAGCTTTCTTT	CASSKGTSTEAFF	.	TRBJ1-1	few	TRBV6-5
TGCAGCGTGGGGGCGGCTACCTACGAGCAGTACTTC	CSVGAATYEQYF	.	TRBJ2-7	.	TRBV29-1
TGTGCCAGCAGCTTAGGGGGGACAGGGATGGGCAATCAGCCCCAGCATTTT	CASSLGGTGMGNQPQHF	TRBD1	TRBJ1-5	.	TRBV7-2
TGTGCCACCAGCGGAGGCGACTCGCAGCAAGATACGCAGTATTTT	CATSGGDSQQDTQYF	.	TRBJ2-3	.	TRBV15
TGTGCCAGCAGCGCCGAAACCGGGACTAGTACCGAGACGCACTTC	CASSAETGTSTETHF	TRBD2	TRBJ2-7	.	TRBV13
TGCGCCAGCAGCTTGGGACAGCAAGAGACCCAGTACTTC	CASSLGQQETQYF	.	TRBJ2-5	.	TRBV5-1
TGTGCCAGCAGCGCACCGGGACTCCGGCCTGAGCAGTTCTTC	CASSAPGLRPEQFF	.	TRBJ2-1	.	TRBV14
TGCGCCAGCAGTCCTACTAGTTCCGAGCAGTACTTC	CASSPTSSEQYF	.	TRBJ2-7	.	TRBV10-2